This TCR beta chain was sequenced during a study of shared clonotypes between healthy human individuals. Study background: In total, the donors were two women and a few men aged 18 to 49. Per-donor plates numbered three CD4 naive, three CD4 memory, two CD8 naive and one CD8 memory.

There are 17 residues in the CDR3. Between the trimmed V and J ends, which lost 3 bases and 6 bases, there was a span of 24 bases. CDR1 KGHSH and CDR2 LQKENI come from the germline V gene. Study outcomes and limitations: Non-shared clonotypes had lower generation probabilities than those shared by all four donors.

Generated by immunoSEQ multiplex PCR, the TCRdb table keeps only in-frame clones and is missing some. The sample lists over a million clones; approximately 98.5% were seen once. With respect to this clone: The antigen is not known.

This clonotype was obtained from a man aged 25 to 40 in good health. The sequencing sample was made of naive CD4+ T cells sorted from blood. Subset of the sample: CD45RA+ positively selected. This chain uses TRBV18 with TRBJ2-7; possible D gene TRBD2, 6 bases. Here the CDR3 DNA reads TGTGCCAGCTCACCGCTCGCCAGCAAGGTTCGGGGGTCCGAGCAGTACTTC. Its protein product is CASSPLASKVRGSEQYF.